This TCR beta chain was documented in a study of blood T cell repertoires in COVID-19. Clones were sequenced by immunoSEQ multiplex PCR, and TCRdb holds only the in-frame ones, with some missing. This repertoire shows a few hundred thousand clones, around 86% found once; its top ten account for about 4.2%. Material: PBMCs or T cells enriched from blood (not recorded which). The clonotype comes from a young man who had recovered from COVID-19.

CDR3 sequence reads: CASSLTGSSVFAYEQYF. The CDR3 coding sequence is TGTGCCAGCAGCCTGACAGGGTCCTCTGTTTTTGCCTACGAGCAGTACTTC. The V gene is TRBV6-2 or TRBV6-3, the J gene TRBJ2-7; 7 bases line up with TRBD1. Germline V gene lookup returns CDR1 MNHEY and CDR2 SVGEGT. The CDR3 loop spans 17 amino acids. The ends lost 6 bases at V and 2 bases at J; junction bases unmatched: 16.